These T cell receptor beta chains were read from a single sample in a study of cytomegalovirus exposure and HLA in healthy donors. Sequencing used immunoSEQ multiplex PCR; TCRdb keeps in-frame clones, though not all of them. Seen here are around 180,000 clones, 84% observed once, and the top ten hold about 0.25%. The sequencing sample was made of PBMCs. These receptors were taken from a boy under 18 in good health and CMV-seronegative. The CDR3 runs from the conserved cysteine through the conserved F or W. A D gene is named only where the DNA matches it firmly. A row's size may be missing; if present it is once, few, many or a size class.

v_gene: TRBV16
abundance: .
j_gene: TRBJ1-2
d_gene: TRBD1
CDR3aa: CASSQSRTGGGYTF
CDR3nt: TGTGCCAGCAGCCAATCGCGGACAGGGGGAGGCTACACCTTC

v_gene: TRBV4-1
abundance: once
j_gene: TRBJ2-2
d_gene: .
CDR3aa: CASSQQVGTGELFF
CDR3nt: TGCGCCAGCAGCCAACAGGTAGGCACCGGGGAGCTGTTTTTT

v_gene: TRBV27
abundance: .
j_gene: TRBJ2-3
d_gene: TRBD2
CDR3aa: CASGAGRVDTQYF
CDR3nt: TGTGCCAGCGGAGCGGGGCGGGTAGATACGCAGTATTTT

v_gene: TRBV6-1
abundance: .
j_gene: TRBJ2-7
d_gene: .
CDR3aa: CAVLQGARPYEQYF
CDR3nt: TGTGCCGTATTACAGGGAGCCCGCCCCTACGAGCAGTACTTC

v_gene: TRBV9
abundance: .
j_gene: TRBJ2-5
d_gene: .
CDR3aa: CASSGLSGETQYF
CDR3nt: TGTGCCAGCAGCGGCCTATCGGGAGAGACCCAGTACTTC

v_gene: TRBV7-2
abundance: .
j_gene: TRBJ1-5
d_gene: .
CDR3aa: CASSPWGAGQPQHF
CDR3nt: TGTGCCAGCAGCCCGTGGGGCGCGGGGCAGCCCCAGCATTTT

v_gene: TRBV5-1
abundance: .
j_gene: TRBJ2-2
d_gene: TRBD1
CDR3aa: CASSPTGASNTGELFF
CDR3nt: TGCGCCAGCAGCCCGACAGGGGCTTCGAACACCGGGGAGCTGTTTTTT

v_gene: TRBV23-1
abundance: .
j_gene: TRBJ1-3
d_gene: .
CDR3aa: CASSKGRGGGNTIYF
CDR3nt: TGCGCCAGCAGTAAAGGAAGGGGTGGTGGAAACACCATATATTTT

v_gene: TRBV9
abundance: once
j_gene: TRBJ2-7
d_gene: TRBD2
CDR3aa: CASSATGGGGPSPYEQYF
CDR3nt: TGTGCCAGCAGCGCGACGGGGGGGGGAGGACCGAGCCCCTACGAGCAGTACTTC

v_gene: TRBV28
abundance: once
j_gene: TRBJ2-1
d_gene: .
CDR3aa: CASSGGYNEQFF
CDR3nt: TGTGCCAGCAGCGGCGGCTACAATGAGCAGTTCTTC

v_gene: TRBV25-1
abundance: .
j_gene: TRBJ1-6
d_gene: .
CDR3aa: CASRVGEGKGNSPLHF
CDR3nt: TGTGCCAGCAGGGTCGGGGAGGGCAAGGGTAATTCACCCCTCCACTTT

v_gene: TRBV10-3
abundance: .
j_gene: TRBJ1-5
d_gene: .
CDR3aa: CAIIPRLGSGGLGNQPQHF
CDR3nt: TGTGCCATCATTCCTAGGCTTGGCTCCGGGGGGCTGGGGAATCAGCCCCAGCATTTT

v_gene: TRBV19
abundance: few
j_gene: TRBJ2-7
d_gene: .
CDR3aa: CASSLVYSSYEQYF
CDR3nt: TGTGCCAGTAGTTTAGTGTATAGCTCCTACGAGCAGTACTTC

v_gene: TRBV5-1
abundance: few
j_gene: TRBJ2-7
d_gene: TRBD2
CDR3aa: CASSPGTSGRAVYEQYF
CDR3nt: TGCGCCAGCAGCCCTGGGACTAGCGGGAGGGCTGTCTACGAGCAGTACTTC

v_gene: TRBV19
abundance: .
j_gene: TRBJ1-3
d_gene: TRBD1
CDR3aa: CASTLLGGQALSGNTIYF
CDR3nt: TGTGCCAGTACCCTCCTGGGGGGACAGGCACTTTCTGGAAACACCATATATTTT

v_gene: TRBV7-7
abundance: .
j_gene: TRBJ2-3
d_gene: .
CDR3aa: CASSPIIATTDTQYF
CDR3nt: TGTGCTAGCAGCCCGATTATAGCGACCACAGATACGCAGTATTTT

v_gene: TRBV28
abundance: .
j_gene: TRBJ1-3
d_gene: TRBD1
CDR3aa: CASSSDRGLINTIYF
CDR3nt: TGTGCCAGCAGTTCGGACAGGGGGCTAATAAACACCATATATTTT

v_gene: TRBV6-6
abundance: .
j_gene: TRBJ1-4
d_gene: .
CDR3aa: CASSYAPGDVDEKLFF
CDR3nt: TGTGCCAGCAGTTACGCACCAGGGGATGTTGATGAAAAACTGTTTTTT

v_gene: TRBV7-6
abundance: .
j_gene: TRBJ2-1
d_gene: TRBD2
CDR3aa: CASSLSGSSYNEQFF
CDR3nt: TGTGCCAGCAGTTTGAGCGGGAGCTCCTACAATGAGCAGTTCTTC

v_gene: TRBV6-5
abundance: .
j_gene: TRBJ2-5
d_gene: .
CDR3aa: CASSRVTQETQYF
CDR3nt: TGTGCCAGCTCCAGGGTCACCCAAGAGACCCAGTACTTC

v_gene: TRBV5-1
abundance: .
j_gene: TRBJ2-7
d_gene: TRBD1
CDR3aa: CASSLGDSSYEQYF
CDR3nt: TGCGCCAGCAGCTTGGGGGACAGCTCCTACGAGCAGTACTTC

v_gene: TRBV28
abundance: .
j_gene: TRBJ1-5
d_gene: TRBD1
CDR3aa: CASSWTGVDQPQHF
CDR3nt: TGTGCCAGCAGCTGGACAGGGGTCGATCAGCCCCAGCATTTT

v_gene: TRBV2
abundance: .
j_gene: TRBJ2-7
d_gene: TRBD1
CDR3aa: CAHRGLREQYF
CDR3nt: TGTGCCCACAGGGGTTTGAGGGAGCAGTACTTC

v_gene: TRBV10-3
abundance: few
j_gene: TRBJ2-7
d_gene: .
CDR3aa: CAIRPAGSYEQYF
CDR3nt: TGTGCCATCAGGCCTGCAGGGTCCTACGAGCAGTACTTC

v_gene: TRBV5-4
abundance: .
j_gene: TRBJ2-1
d_gene: .
CDR3aa: CASSRRGLSYNEQFF
CDR3nt: TGTGCCAGCAGCCGCAGGGGCTTATCCTACAATGAGCAGTTCTTC

v_gene: TRBV6-1
abundance: .
j_gene: TRBJ1-1
d_gene: TRBD1
CDR3aa: CASSDKRTGWGGEAFF
CDR3nt: TGTGCCAGCAGTGATAAAAGGACAGGGTGGGGCGGTGAAGCTTTCTTT

v_gene: TRBV5-6
abundance: once
j_gene: TRBJ1-2
d_gene: TRBD1
CDR3aa: CASGTGINYGYTF
CDR3nt: TGTGCCAGCGGGACAGGAATTAACTATGGCTACACCTTC

v_gene: TRBV11-2
abundance: .
j_gene: TRBJ1-1
d_gene: .
CDR3aa: CASSLFAEANTEAFF
CDR3nt: TGTGCCAGCAGCTTATTCGCGGAGGCGAACACTGAAGCTTTCTTT

v_gene: TRBV4-1
abundance: .
j_gene: TRBJ2-7
d_gene: .
CDR3aa: CASSHGLAYEQYF
CDR3nt: TGCGCCAGCAGCCACGGTCTAGCGTACGAGCAGTACTTC

v_gene: TRBV30
abundance: .
j_gene: TRBJ1-1
d_gene: .
CDR3aa: CAWSVGVAATVGAFF
CDR3nt: TGTGCCTGGAGTGTAGGGGTCGCGGCAACAGTTGGGGCTTTCTTT

v_gene: TRBV27
abundance: once
j_gene: TRBJ2-7
d_gene: TRBD2
CDR3aa: CASSIQAGTSIYEQYF
CDR3nt: TGTGCCAGCAGTATCCAGGCCGGGACTAGCATCTACGAGCAGTACTTC

v_gene: TRBV5-1
abundance: .
j_gene: TRBJ2-1
d_gene: TRBD2
CDR3aa: CASSYRGLADNEEQFF
CDR3nt: TGCGCCAGCAGCTACCGCGGCCTAGCGGATAATGAGGAGCAGTTCTTC

v_gene: TRBV7-9
abundance: once
j_gene: TRBJ1-2
d_gene: .
CDR3aa: CASSLTTVDYGYTF
CDR3nt: TGTGCCAGCAGCTTAACTACTGTAGACTATGGCTACACCTTC

v_gene: TRBV9
abundance: .
j_gene: TRBJ2-7
d_gene: .
CDR3aa: CASSVGASSSYEQYF
CDR3nt: TGTGCCAGCAGCGTAGGGGCTAGCTCCTCCTACGAGCAGTACTTC

v_gene: TRBV29-1
abundance: .
j_gene: TRBJ2-7
d_gene: TRBD1
CDR3aa: CSVGSGQGSYEQYF
CDR3nt: TGCAGCGTTGGGTCGGGACAGGGGTCCTACGAGCAGTACTTC

v_gene: TRBV7-8
abundance: .
j_gene: TRBJ2-7
d_gene: TRBD2
CDR3aa: CASSQAGGAYEQYF
CDR3nt: TGTGCCAGCAGCCAGGCCGGGGGGGCCTACGAGCAGTACTTC

v_gene: TRBV19
abundance: .
j_gene: TRBJ2-7
d_gene: TRBD1
CDR3aa: CASSQTGGEQYF
CDR3nt: TGTGCCAGTAGTCAGACAGGGGGTGAGCAGTACTTC